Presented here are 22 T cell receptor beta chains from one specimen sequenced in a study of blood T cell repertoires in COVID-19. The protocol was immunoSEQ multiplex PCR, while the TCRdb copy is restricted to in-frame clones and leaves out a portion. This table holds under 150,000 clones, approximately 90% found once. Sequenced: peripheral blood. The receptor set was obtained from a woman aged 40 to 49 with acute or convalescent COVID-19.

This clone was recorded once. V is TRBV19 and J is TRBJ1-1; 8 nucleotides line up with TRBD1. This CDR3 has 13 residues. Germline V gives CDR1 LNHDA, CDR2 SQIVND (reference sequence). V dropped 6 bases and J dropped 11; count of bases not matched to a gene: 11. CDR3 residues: CASSLQTGASAFF. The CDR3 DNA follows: TGTGCCAGTAGCCTCCAGACAGGGGCAAGTGCTTTCTTT.

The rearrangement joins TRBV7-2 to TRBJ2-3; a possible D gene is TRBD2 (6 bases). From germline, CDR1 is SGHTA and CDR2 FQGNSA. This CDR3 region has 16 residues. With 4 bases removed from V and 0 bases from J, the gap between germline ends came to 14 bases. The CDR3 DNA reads TGTGCCAGCAGCTACTATAGCGGACTTAGCACAGATACGCAGTATTTT. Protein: CASSYYSGLSTDTQYF.

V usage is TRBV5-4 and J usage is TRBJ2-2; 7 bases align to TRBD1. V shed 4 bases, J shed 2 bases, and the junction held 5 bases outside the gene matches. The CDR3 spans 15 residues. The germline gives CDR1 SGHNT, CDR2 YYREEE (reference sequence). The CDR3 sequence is CASSLGTDNTGELFF. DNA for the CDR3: TGTGCCAGCAGCCTTGGGACAGATAACACCGGGGAGCTGTTTTTT. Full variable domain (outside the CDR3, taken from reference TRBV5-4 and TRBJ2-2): ETGVTQSPTHLIKTRGQQVTLRCSSQSGHNTVSWYQQALGQGPQFIFQYYREEENGRGNFPPRFSGLQFPNYSSELNVNALELDDSALYLCASSLGTDNTGELFFGEGSRLTVL.

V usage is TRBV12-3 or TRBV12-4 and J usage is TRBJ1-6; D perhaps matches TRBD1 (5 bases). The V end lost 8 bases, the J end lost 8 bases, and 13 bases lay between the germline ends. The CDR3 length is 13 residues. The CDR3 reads CASAGRGDSPLHF. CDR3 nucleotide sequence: TGTGCCAGCGCGGGAAGAGGGGATTCACCCCTCCACTTT.

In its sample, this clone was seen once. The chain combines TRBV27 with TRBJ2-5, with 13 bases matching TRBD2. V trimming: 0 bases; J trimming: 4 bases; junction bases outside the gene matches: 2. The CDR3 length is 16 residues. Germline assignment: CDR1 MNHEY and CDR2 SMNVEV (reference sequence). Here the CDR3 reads CASSLSLAGGLETQYF. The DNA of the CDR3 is TGTGCCAGCAGTTTATCACTAGCGGGGGGGCTAGAGACCCAGTACTTC.

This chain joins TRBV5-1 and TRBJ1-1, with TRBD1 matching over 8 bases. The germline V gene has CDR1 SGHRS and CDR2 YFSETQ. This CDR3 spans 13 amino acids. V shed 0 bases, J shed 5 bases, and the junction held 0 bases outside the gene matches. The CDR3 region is CASSLDRGTEAFF. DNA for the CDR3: TGCGCCAGCAGCTTGGACAGGGGGACTGAAGCTTTCTTT.

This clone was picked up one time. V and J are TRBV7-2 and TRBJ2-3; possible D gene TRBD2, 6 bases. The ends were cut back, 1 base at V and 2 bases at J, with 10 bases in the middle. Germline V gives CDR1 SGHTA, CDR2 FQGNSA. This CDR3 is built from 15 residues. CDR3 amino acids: CASSLGIAATDTQYF. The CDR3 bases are TGTGCCAGCAGCTTAGGAATAGCGGCCACAGATACGCAGTATTTT.

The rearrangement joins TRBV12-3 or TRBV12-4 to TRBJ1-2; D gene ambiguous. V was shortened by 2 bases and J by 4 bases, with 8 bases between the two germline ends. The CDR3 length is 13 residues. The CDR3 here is CASSLTGSYGYTF. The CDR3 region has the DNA TGTGCCAGCAGTTTAACGGGGAGCTATGGCTACACCTTC.

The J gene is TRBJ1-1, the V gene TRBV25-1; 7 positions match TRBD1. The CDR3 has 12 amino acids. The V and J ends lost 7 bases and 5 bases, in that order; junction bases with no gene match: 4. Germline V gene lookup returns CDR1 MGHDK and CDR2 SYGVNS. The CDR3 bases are TGTGCCAGCACCACAGGGGCGACTGAAGCTTTCTTT. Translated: CASTTGATEAFF.

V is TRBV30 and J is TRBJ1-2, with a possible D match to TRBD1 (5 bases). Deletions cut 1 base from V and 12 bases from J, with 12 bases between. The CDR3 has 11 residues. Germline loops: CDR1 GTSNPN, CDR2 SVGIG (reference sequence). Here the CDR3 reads CAWSGDSVNTF. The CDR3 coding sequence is TGTGCCTGGAGTGGGGACTCAGTGAACACCTTC.

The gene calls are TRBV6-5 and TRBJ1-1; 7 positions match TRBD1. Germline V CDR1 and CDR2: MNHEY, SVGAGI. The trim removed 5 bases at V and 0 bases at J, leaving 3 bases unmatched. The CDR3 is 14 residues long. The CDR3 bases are TGTGCCAGCAGTCGCAGGGGGATGAACACTGAAGCTTTCTTT. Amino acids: CASSRRGMNTEAFF.

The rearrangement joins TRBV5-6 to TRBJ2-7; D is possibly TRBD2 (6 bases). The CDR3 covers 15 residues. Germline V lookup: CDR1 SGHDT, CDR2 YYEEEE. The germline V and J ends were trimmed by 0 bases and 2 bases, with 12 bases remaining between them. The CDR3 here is CASSLEEGRAYEQYF. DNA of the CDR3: TGTGCCAGCAGCTTGGAGGAGGGCAGGGCCTACGAGCAGTACTTC. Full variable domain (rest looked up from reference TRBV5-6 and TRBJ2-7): DAGVTQSPTHLIKTRGQQVTLRCSPKSGHDTVSWYQQALGQGPQFIFQYYEEEERQRGNFPDRFSGHQFPNYSSELNVNALLLGDSALYLCASSLEEGRAYEQYFGPGTRLTVT.

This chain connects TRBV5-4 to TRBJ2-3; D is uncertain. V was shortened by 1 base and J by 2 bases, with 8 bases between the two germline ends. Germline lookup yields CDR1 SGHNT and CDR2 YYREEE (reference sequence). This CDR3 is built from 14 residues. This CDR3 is CASSLIAPTDTQYF. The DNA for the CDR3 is TGTGCCAGCAGCTTGATCGCGCCCACAGATACGCAGTATTTT.

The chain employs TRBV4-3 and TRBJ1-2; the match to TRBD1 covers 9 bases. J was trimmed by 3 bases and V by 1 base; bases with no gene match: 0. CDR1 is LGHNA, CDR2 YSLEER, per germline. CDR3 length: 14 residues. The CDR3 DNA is TGCGCCAGCAGCCAAGGGACAGGGGACTATGGCTACACCTTC. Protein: CASSQGTGDYGYTF.

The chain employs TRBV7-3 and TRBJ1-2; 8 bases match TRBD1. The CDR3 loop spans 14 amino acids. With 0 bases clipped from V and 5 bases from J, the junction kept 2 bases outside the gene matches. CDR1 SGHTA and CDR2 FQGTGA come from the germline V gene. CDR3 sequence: CASSLTGTGYGYTF. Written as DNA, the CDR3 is TGTGCCAGCAGCTTAACCGGGACAGGATATGGCTACACCTTC.

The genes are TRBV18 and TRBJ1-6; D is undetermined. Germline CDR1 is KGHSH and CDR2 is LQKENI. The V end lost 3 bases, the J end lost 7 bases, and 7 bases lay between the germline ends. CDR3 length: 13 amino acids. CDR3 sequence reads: CASSPSGNSPLHF. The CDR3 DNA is TGTGCCAGCTCACCTTCGGGAAATTCACCCCTCCACTTT. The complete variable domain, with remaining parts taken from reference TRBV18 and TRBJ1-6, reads NAGVMQNPRHLVRRRGQEARLRCSPMKGHSHVYWYRQLPEEGLKFMVYLQKENIIDESGMPKERFSAEFPKEGPSILRIQQVVRGDSAAYFCASSPSGNSPLHFGNGTRLTVT.

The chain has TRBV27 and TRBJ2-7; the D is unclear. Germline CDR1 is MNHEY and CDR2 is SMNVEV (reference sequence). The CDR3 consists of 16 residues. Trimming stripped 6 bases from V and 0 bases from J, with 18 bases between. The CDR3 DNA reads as TGTGCCAGCAGCCATTCTAGAATCCTAAGCTCCTACGAGCAGTACTTC. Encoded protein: CASSHSRILSSYEQYF.

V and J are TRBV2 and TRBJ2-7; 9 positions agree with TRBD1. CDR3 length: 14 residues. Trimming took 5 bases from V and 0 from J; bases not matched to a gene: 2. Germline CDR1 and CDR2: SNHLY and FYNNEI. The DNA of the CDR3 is TGTGCCAGCAGTCTGACAGGGGGCTCCTACGAGCAGTACTTC. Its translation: CASSLTGGSYEQYF. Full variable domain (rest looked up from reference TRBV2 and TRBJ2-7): EPEVTQTPSHQVTQMGQEVILRCVPISNHLYFYWYRQILGQKVEFLVSFYNNEISEKSEIFDDQFSVERPDGSNFTLKIRSTKLEDSAMYFCASSLTGGSYEQYFGPGTRLTVT.

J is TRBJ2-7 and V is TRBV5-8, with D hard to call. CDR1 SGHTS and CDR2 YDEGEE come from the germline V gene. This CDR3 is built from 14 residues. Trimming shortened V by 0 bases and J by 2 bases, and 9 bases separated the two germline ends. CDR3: CASSLESGPYEQYF. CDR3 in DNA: TGTGCCAGCAGCTTGGAAAGTGGCCCCTACGAGCAGTACTTC.

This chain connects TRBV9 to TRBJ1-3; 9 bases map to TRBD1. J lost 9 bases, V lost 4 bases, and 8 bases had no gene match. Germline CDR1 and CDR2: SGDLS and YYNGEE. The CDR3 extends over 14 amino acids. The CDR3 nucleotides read TGTGCCAGCAGCTCCAGGACAGGGGTGGGCACCATATATTTT. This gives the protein CASSSRTGVGTIYF.

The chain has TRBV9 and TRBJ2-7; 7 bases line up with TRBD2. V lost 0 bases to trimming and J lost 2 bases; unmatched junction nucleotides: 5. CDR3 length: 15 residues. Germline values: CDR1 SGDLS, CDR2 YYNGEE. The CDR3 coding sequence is TGTGCCAGCAGCGTAGGGGCGGGGGTCGCCTACGAGCAGTACTTC. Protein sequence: CASSVGAGVAYEQYF.

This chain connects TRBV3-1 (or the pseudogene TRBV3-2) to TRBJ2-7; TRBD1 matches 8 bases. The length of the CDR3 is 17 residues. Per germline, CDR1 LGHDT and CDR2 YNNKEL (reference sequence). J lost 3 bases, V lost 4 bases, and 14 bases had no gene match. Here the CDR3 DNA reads TGTGCCAGCAGCCCCCTCGCAAAGGGCGACAGGGGCTACGAGCAGTACTTC. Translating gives CASSPLAKGDRGYEQYF.